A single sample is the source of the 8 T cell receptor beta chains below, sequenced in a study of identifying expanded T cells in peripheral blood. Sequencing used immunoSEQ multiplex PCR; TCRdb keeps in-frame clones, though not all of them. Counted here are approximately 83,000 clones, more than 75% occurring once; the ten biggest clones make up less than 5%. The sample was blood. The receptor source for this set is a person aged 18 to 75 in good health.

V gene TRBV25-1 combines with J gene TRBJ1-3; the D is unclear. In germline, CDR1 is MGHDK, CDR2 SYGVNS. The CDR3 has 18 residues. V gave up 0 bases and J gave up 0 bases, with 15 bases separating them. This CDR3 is CASSEYFIPGSSGNTIYF. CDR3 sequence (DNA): TGTGCCAGCAGTGAATATTTCATACCTGGTAGCTCTGGAAACACCATATATTTT.

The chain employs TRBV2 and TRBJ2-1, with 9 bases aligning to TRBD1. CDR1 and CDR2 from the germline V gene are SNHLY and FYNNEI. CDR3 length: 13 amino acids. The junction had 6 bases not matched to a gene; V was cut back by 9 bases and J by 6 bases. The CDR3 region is CARGTGYRNEQFF. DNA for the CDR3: TGTGCCAGGGGGACAGGGTATCGCAATGAGCAGTTCTTC.

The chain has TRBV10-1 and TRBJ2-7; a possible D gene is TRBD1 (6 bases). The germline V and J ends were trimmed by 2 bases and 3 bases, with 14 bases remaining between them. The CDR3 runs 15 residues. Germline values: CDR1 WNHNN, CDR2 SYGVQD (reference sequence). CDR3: CASSETQGSNYEQYF. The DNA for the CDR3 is TGCGCCAGCAGTGAGACCCAGGGGTCAAACTACGAGCAGTACTTC.

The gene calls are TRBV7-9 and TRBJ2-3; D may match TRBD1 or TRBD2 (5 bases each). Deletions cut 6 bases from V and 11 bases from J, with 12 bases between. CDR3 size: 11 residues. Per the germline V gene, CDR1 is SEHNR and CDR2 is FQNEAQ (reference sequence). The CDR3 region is CASRRQGVQYF. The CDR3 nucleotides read TGTGCCAGCAGGAGGCAGGGAGTGCAGTATTTT.

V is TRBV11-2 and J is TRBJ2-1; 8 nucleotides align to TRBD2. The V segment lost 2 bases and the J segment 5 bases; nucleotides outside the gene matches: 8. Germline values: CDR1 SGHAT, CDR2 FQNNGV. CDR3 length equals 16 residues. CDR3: CASSLRAGAGDNEQFF. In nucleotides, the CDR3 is TGTGCCAGCAGCTTAAGAGCCGGAGCGGGAGACAATGAGCAGTTCTTC.

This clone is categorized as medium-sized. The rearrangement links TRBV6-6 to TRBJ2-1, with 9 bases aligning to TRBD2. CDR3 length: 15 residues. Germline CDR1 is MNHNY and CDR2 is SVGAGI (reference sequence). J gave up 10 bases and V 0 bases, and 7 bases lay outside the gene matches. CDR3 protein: CASSYSSGLANEQFF. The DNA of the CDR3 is TGTGCCAGCAGTTACTCCTCGGGACTAGCAAACGAGCAGTTCTTC.

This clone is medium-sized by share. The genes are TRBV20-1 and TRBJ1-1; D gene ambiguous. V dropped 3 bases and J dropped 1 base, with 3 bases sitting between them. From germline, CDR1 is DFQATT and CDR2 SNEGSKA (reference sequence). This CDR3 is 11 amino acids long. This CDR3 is CSASRNTEAFF. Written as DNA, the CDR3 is TGCAGTGCTAGTCGGAACACTGAAGCTTTCTTT.

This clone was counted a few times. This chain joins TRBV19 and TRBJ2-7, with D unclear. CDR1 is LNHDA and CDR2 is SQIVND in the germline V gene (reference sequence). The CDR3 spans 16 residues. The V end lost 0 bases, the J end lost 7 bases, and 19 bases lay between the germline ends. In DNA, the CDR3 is TGTGCCAGTAGTATAGATCTGGGGTTCTCCTGGTGGGAGCAGTACTTC. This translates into CASSIDLGFSWWEQYF.